The rows below give T cell receptor beta chains drawn from one sample of a study of identical twins. MiXCR, run by TCRdb on the 5' RACE reads, gives a single entry per CDR3 protein. The sample carries hundreds of thousands of distinct CDR3 sequences, more than 9% recorded once. The same sample was also studied in work on yellow fever vaccine responses in identical twins.

The sample comprised CD8+ T cells sorted from blood. These receptors all stem from a woman aged 18-29 years in good health. Each CDR3 is given with its conserved first and last residue. D genes are given only for firm matches. Rows give clone size only sometimes, using once, few, many, or a class for an expanded clone.

NA	TRBJ1-1	NA	TRBV5-6	TGTGCCAGCAGCGACGGTGTGAACACTGAAGCTTTCTTT	CASSDGVNTEAFF
NA	TRBJ2-5	NA	TRBV12-3/TRBV12-4	TGTGCCAGCAGTTTAGCGAGGGGGGGCCCGGAGACCCAGTACTTC	CASSLARGGPETQYF
few	TRBJ2-1	TRBD1	TRBV12-3/TRBV12-4	TGTGCCAGCAGTCCGGACAGGATTGAGCAGTTCTTC	CASSPDRIEQFF
few	TRBJ2-1	NA	TRBV4-2	TGTGCCAGCAGCCAAACAATAGCGGTAGAATACAATGAGCAGTTCTTC	CASSQTIAVEYNEQFF
many	TRBJ2-1	NA	TRBV7-8	TGTGCCAGCAGCCAACAGGGTCCGTACTATGAGCAGTTCTTC	CASSQQGPYYEQFF
NA	TRBJ2-1	TRBD2	TRBV7-9	TGTGCCAGCAAGCGGGATTACAATGAGCAGTTCTTC	CASKRDYNEQFF
NA	TRBJ2-7	NA	TRBV27	TGTGCCAGCAGTTTATACACAGGGCGGGAGCAGTACTTC	CASSLYTGREQYF
NA	TRBJ1-1	TRBD1	TRBV4-1	TGCGCCAGCAGCCATGACGGGACAGGGAACACTGAAGCTTTCTTT	CASSHDGTGNTEAFF
few	TRBJ1-1	NA	TRBV4-1	TGCGCCAGCAGCCAAGAAAATGGTGAAGCTTTCTTT	CASSQENGEAFF
few	TRBJ2-3	TRBD2	TRBV3-1	TGTGCCAGCAGCCAACGACTAGCGGGAGGTCGGACAGATACGCAGTATTTT	CASSQRLAGGRTDTQYF
NA	TRBJ2-3	NA	TRBV7-9	TGTGCCAGCAGCCCTCCCGGGACGACCACAGATACACAGTATTTT	CASSPPGTTTDTQYF
NA	TRBJ2-1	TRBD2	TRBV11-2	TGTGCCAGCAGCCTAGCGGGAATGGTCTACAATGAGCAGTTCTTC	CASSLAGMVYNEQFF
few	TRBJ2-1	NA	TRBV7-9	TGTGCCAGCAGCTTAGAGTTGGGCGCAAATGAGCAGTTCTTC	CASSLELGANEQFF
NA	TRBJ2-6	NA	TRBV25-1	TGTGCCAGCCATCCAGGGGCTGGGGCCAACGTCCTGACTTTC	CASHPGAGANVLTF
few	TRBJ2-3	TRBD2	TRBV11-2	TGTGCCAGCAGCTTAGATAGGTGGCGGGAGACTATCACAGATACGCAGTATTTT	CASSLDRWRETITDTQYF
NA	TRBJ2-5	TRBD1	TRBV3-1	TGTGCCAGCAGCCAAGACGGGACAGGGACTCAAGAGACCCAGTACTTC	CASSQDGTGTQETQYF
once	TRBJ2-1	TRBD1	TRBV20-1	TGCAGTGCTAGTGAGGGGGCCTATGAGCAGTTCTTC	CSASEGAYEQFF
NA	TRBJ2-4	TRBD2	TRBV6-7	TGTGCCAGCAGCCCAGGACTAGCGGTAGCCAAAAACATTCAGTACTTC	CASSPGLAVAKNIQYF
NA	TRBJ1-5	NA	TRBV28	TGTGCCAGCATGGAGCCTGGCAATCAGCCCCTGCATTTT	CASMEPGNQPLHF
NA	TRBJ2-7	TRBD1	TRBV28	TGTGCCAGCACTGGGACAGGTGGCGAGCAGTACTTC	CASTGTGGEQYF
NA	TRBJ2-1	NA	TRBV27	TGTGCCAGCAGAACCCCCGGCAGTCACAATGAGCAGTTCTTC	CASRTPGSHNEQFF
few	TRBJ2-7	NA	TRBV28	TGTGCCATCCTAGTCGGGGACACAACCTACGAGCAGTACTTC	CAILVGDTTYEQYF
NA	TRBJ1-2	TRBD1	TRBV5-1	TGCGCCAGCAGCTTGGGAACCGGGACAGTTAACTATGGCTACACCTTC	CASSLGTGTVNYGYTF
NA	TRBJ2-5	TRBD1	TRBV7-6	TGTGCCAGCAGCCAGGACAGGGTGGAGGAGACCCAGTACTTC	CASSQDRVEETQYF
many	TRBJ2-1	TRBD1	TRBV7-7	TGTGCCAGCAGCTTAAATGACAGGGCACGGGAGCAGTTCTTC	CASSLNDRAREQFF
few	TRBJ2-7	NA	TRBV28	TGTGCCAGCAGCATGATCACGGGACGGGCCTACGAGCAGTACTTC	CASSMITGRAYEQYF
NA	TRBJ2-1	NA	TRBV12-3/TRBV12-4	TGTGCCAGCAGTCCGGAGGGCCTAAGCAATGAGCAGTTCTTC	CASSPEGLSNEQFF
few	TRBJ1-2	NA	TRBV20-1	TGCAGTGCTAGAGTCTTGGGCAGCGACTATGGCTACACCTTC	CSARVLGSDYGYTF
few	TRBJ2-1	NA	TRBV13	TGTGCCAGCAGCCCCCGGGACTCCAATGAGCAGTTCTTC	CASSPRDSNEQFF
NA	TRBJ1-1	TRBD1	TRBV9	TGTGCCAGCAGCGTAAATAGGGACAGTATGAAAACTGAAGCTTTCTTT	CASSVNRDSMKTEAFF
few	TRBJ2-7	TRBD1	TRBV12-3/TRBV12-4	TGTGCCAGCAGTCTGACAGGGGGGATCGGCGACGAGCAGTACTTC	CASSLTGGIGDEQYF
NA	TRBJ2-2	NA	TRBV19	TGTGCCAGTACTCCCCGGGGCTTCCGGGAGCTGTTTTTT	CASTPRGFRELFF
few	TRBJ2-2	NA	TRBV29-1	TGCAGCGTTGAGTCGGAAACGAACACCGGGGAGCTGTTTTTT	CSVESETNTGELFF
many	TRBJ1-1	TRBD1	TRBV7-9	TGTGCCAGCAGCTCCGAACAGGGGGCTAGCACTGAAGCTTTCTTT	CASSSEQGASTEAFF
NA	TRBJ2-1	NA	TRBV4-1	TGCGCCAGCAGCCACAGTCACAATGAGCAGTTCTTC	CASSHSHNEQFF
NA	TRBJ2-5	TRBD2	TRBV7-9	TGTGCCAGCAGCTTAGCGACTAGCTCCGGGACCCAGTACTTC	CASSLATSSGTQYF
few	TRBJ2-3	TRBD2	TRBV10-3	TGTGCCATCAGTGAGTCGCGAGCGGGGGGGACAGATACGCAGTATTTT	CAISESRAGGTDTQYF
NA	TRBJ2-3	NA	TRBV27	TGTGCCAGCAGTTTCAACCCAAGGGGCAGAGATACGCAGTATTTT	CASSFNPRGRDTQYF
NA	TRBJ1-1	NA	TRBV5-1	TGCGCCAGCAGCAGATGGGCTGTGAGGGGATCTGCAGCTTTCTTT	CASSRWAVRGSAAFF
many	TRBJ2-1	TRBD2	TRBV5-1	TGCGCCAGCAGCTTCAGCGGGACCTCCTACAATGAGCAGTTCTTC	CASSFSGTSYNEQFF
few	TRBJ2-1	TRBD2	TRBV12-3/TRBV12-4	TGTGCCAGCACCATAGCGGGATCCTACAATGAGCAGTTCTTC	CASTIAGSYNEQFF
few	TRBJ2-1	NA	TRBV20-1	TGCAGTGCTAGAGATTTCCAGCGCCCTACCTACAATGAGCAGTTCTTC	CSARDFQRPTYNEQFF
many	TRBJ2-1	NA	TRBV27	TGTGCCAGCAGTGGGCTAGCGAGTTACAATGAGCAGTTCTTC	CASSGLASYNEQFF
few	TRBJ2-7	NA	TRBV29-1	TGCAGCGTTGAAGATGTTGGACTCTACGAGCAGTACTTC	CSVEDVGLYEQYF
NA	TRBJ2-3	TRBD2	TRBV4-2	TGTGCCAGCAGCCAAGCCCTCGCGGGGGTCACAGATACGCAGTATTTT	CASSQALAGVTDTQYF
few	TRBJ2-4	NA	TRBV11-3	TGTGCCAGCAGCTTGGAGTTTGCCAAAAACATTCAGTACTTC	CASSLEFAKNIQYF
few	TRBJ2-5	NA	TRBV7-9	TGTGCCAGCAGGAAACAGGGTACCACCGAGACCCAGTACTTC	CASRKQGTTETQYF
NA	TRBJ2-1	TRBD2	TRBV25-1	TGTGCCACCCTTCTAGCGGGCAATGAGCAGTTCTTC	CATLLAGNEQFF
many	TRBJ2-1	TRBD2	TRBV2	TGTGCCAGCCGCCTGCGGGAGCGGACCGTTCACAATGAGCAGTTCTTC	CASRLRERTVHNEQFF
few	TRBJ2-1	TRBD2	TRBV6-1	TGTGCCAGCAGTGAATTTAGACTAGCGGGTGAGGATGAGCAGTTCTTC	CASSEFRLAGEDEQFF
few	TRBJ1-3	NA	TRBV29-1	TGCAGCGTATTGACAACTGGAAACACCATATATTTT	CSVLTTGNTIYF
NA	TRBJ2-3	NA	TRBV11-2	TGTGCCAGCAGCTTATTTGAGTTGGGCCAGACTAGCACAGATACGCAGTATTTT	CASSLFELGQTSTDTQYF